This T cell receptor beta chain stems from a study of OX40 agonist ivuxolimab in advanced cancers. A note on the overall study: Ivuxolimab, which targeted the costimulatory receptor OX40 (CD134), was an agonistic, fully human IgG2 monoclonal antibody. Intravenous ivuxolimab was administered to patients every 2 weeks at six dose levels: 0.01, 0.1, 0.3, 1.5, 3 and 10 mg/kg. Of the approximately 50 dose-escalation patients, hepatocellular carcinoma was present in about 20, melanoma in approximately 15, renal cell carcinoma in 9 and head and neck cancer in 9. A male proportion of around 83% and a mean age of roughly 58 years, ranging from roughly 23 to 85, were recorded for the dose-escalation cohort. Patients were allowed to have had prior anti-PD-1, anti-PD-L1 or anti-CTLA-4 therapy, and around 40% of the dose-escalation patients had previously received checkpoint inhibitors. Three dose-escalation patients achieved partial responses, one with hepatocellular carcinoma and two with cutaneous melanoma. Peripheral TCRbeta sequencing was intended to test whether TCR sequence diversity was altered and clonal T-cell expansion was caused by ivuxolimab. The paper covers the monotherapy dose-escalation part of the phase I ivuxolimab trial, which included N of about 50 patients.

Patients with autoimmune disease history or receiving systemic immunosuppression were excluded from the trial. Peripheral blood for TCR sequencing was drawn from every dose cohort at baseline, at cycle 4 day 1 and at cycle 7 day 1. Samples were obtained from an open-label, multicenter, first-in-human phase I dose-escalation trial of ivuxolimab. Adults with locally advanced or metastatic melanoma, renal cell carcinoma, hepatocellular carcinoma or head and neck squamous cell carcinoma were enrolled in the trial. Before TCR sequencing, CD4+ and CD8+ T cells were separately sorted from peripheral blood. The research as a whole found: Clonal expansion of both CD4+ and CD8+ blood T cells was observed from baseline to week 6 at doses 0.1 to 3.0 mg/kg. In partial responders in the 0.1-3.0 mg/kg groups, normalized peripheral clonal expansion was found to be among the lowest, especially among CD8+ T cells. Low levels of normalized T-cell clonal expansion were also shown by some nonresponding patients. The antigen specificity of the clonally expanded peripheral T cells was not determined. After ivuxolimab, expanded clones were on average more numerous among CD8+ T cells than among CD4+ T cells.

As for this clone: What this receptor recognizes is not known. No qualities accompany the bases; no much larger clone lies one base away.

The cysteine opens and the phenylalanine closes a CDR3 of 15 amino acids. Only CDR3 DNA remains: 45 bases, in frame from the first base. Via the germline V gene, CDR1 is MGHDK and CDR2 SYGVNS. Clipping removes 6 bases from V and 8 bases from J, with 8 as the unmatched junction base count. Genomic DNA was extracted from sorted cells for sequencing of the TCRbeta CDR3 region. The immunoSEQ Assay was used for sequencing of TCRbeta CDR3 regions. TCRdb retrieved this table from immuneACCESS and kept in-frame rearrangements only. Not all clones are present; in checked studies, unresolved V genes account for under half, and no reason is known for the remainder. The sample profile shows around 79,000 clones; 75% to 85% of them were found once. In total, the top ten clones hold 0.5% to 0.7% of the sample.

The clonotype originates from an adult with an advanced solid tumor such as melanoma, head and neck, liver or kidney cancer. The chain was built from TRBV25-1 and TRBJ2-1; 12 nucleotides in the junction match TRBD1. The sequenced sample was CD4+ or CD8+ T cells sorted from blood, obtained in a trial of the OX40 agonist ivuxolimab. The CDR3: CASSDPGTGGDEQFF. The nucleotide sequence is TGTGCCAGCAGCGATCCCGGGACAGGGGGCGATGAGCAGTTCTTC.